These 22 T cell receptor beta chains were all obtained from the same sample, sequenced in a study of glioma-infiltrating T cells. TCR alpha and beta CDR3 regions were amplified from RNA using iRepertoire nested multiplex PCR. TCRdb re-called the multiplex PCR reads through MiXCR, storing one row per CDR3 protein. The table has fewer than 110,000 distinct CDR3 sequences, around 29% seen once. The sample was glioma tissue, nonneoplastic brain tissue, or PBMCs (not recorded which). These receptors were taken from a human donor with low-grade glioma or glioblastoma, undergoing nonglioma brain surgery, or in good health (not recorded which).

The chain is built from TRBV5-6 and TRBJ2-5; D call uncertain. The V gene's germline CDR1 is SGHDT and CDR2 YYEEEE. The CDR3 has 14 amino acids. V was clipped by 4 bases and J by 3 bases, with 13 bases between them. The CDR3 loop is CASSPSRAEETQYF. The CDR3 DNA reads as TGTGCCAGCAGCCCGAGTCGGGCGGAAGAGACCCAGTACTTC.

This clonotype appeared many times. The chain recombines TRBV2 with TRBJ2-5; D is unresolved. Germline CDR1 and CDR2: SNHLY and FYNNEI. The CDR3 length is 16 residues. The V gene lost 8 bases and the J gene lost 3 bases, with 22 bases spanning the gap. The CDR3 DNA follows: TGTGCCAGCTTAATCTTTTCCACCCTGACTGAAGAGACCCAGTACTTC. Encoded protein: CASLIFSTLTEETQYF.

A few counts support this clonotype. The chain's CDR3 is CASSFMTGGASYEQYF. CDR3 bases: TGTGCCAGCAGCTTTATGACAGGGGGCGCTTCCTACGAGCAGTACTTC. The chain combines TRBV7-8 with TRBJ2-7, with TRBD1 matching 10 bases. V gave up 3 bases and J gave up 1 base; unmatched junction bases: 6. CDR3 length: 16 amino acids. Germline lookup yields CDR1 SGHVS and CDR2 FQNEAQ.

As regards this clonotype: Given a much more abundant clone one base away, this may be a read error. J is TRBJ1-6 and V is TRBV20-1, with D unresolved. The CDR3 is made up of 14 amino acids. The germline V gene has CDR1 DFQATT and CDR2 SNEGSKA (reference sequence). The CDR3 region has the DNA TGCGGTGCTAGAGATTGGGTTGCTCATTCACCCCTCCACTTT. Translation: CGARDWVAHSPLHF.

This clonotype was picked up many times. The gene calls are TRBV27 and TRBJ1-3; 11 positions agree with TRBD1. Unmatched junction bases numbered 4, after V lost 7 bases and J lost 8 bases. Germline V gene data show CDR1 as MNHEY and CDR2 as SMNVEV (reference sequence). The CDR3 length is 13 residues. The chain's CDR3 is CASMGTGGYTIYF. CDR3 coding DNA: TGTGCCAGCATGGGGACAGGGGGGTACACCATATATTTT.

This clonotype was detected many times. The V and J genes are TRBV7-2 and TRBJ1-4, with D uncertain. The CDR3 totals 17 residues. V lost 2 bases and J lost 0, with 13 bases in between. Germline V lookup: CDR1 SGHTA, CDR2 FQGNSA. CDR3 sequence reads: CASSLNPSGATNEKLFF. The CDR3, as DNA: TGTGCCAGCAGCTTAAACCCCTCCGGTGCAACTAATGAAAAACTGTTTTTT.

This rearrangement joins TRBV27 to TRBJ1-5; D gene unclear. V gave up 5 bases and J gave up 7 bases, with 12 bases separating them. The CDR3 sequence is 13 residues long. Germline V gene sequence: CDR1 MNHEY, CDR2 SMNVEV (reference sequence). The CDR3 spells CASSPTWEQPQHF. In DNA, the CDR3 is TGTGCCAGCAGTCCGACCTGGGAGCAGCCCCAGCATTTT.

V is TRBV10-3 and J is TRBJ2-5; D might be TRBD2 (6 bases). CDR3 length equals 18 residues. With 10 bases removed from V and 2 bases from J, the gap between germline ends came to 29 bases. Germline V gene data show CDR1 as ENHRY and CDR2 as SYGVKD. CDR3 sequence reads: CATGSPHGGEGRQETQYF. In DNA, the CDR3 is TGTGCCACCGGAAGTCCTCACGGTGGAGAGGGGAGGCAAGAGACCCAGTACTTC.

This chain uses TRBV7-3 with TRBJ2-4; possible D gene TRBD2, 6 bases. This CDR3 comprises 15 residues. Trimming took off 3 bases at V and 5 bases at J, with 14 bases between the two ends. CDR1 and CDR2 (germline): SGHTA, FQGTGA. Here the CDR3 reads CASSFGPGLQNIQYF. In DNA, the CDR3 is TGTGCCAGCAGCTTTGGGCCGGGACTCCAAAACATTCAGTACTTC.

Ten or more counts support this clonotype. The chain uses TRBV20-1 and TRBJ2-7, with 8 bases that match TRBD2. This CDR3 spans 16 amino acids. The V segment lost 3 bases and the J segment 3 bases; nucleotides outside the gene matches: 13. The germline V gene has CDR1 DFQATT and CDR2 SNEGSKA (reference sequence). CDR3 residues: CSARPGGGGFNYEQYF. In DNA form, the CDR3 reads TGCAGTGCTAGGCCGGGGGGCGGGGGGTTTAACTACGAGCAGTACTTC.

The chain carries TRBV29-1 and TRBJ1-2; 7 bases map to TRBD1. The length of the CDR3 is 14 residues. V lost 3 bases and J lost 4; bases outside the gene matches: 8. In germline, CDR1 is SQVTM, CDR2 ANQGSEA. The CDR3 loop reads CSVDQQGSLYGYTF. The DNA for the CDR3 is TGCAGCGTTGACCAACAGGGGAGTCTCTATGGCTACACCTTC.

This clonotype was picked up many times. The V and J genes are TRBV7-8 and TRBJ2-3, with 7 bases aligning to TRBD1. There are 15 residues in the CDR3. The V segment lost 4 bases and the J segment 3 bases; nucleotides outside the gene matches: 7. In germline, CDR1 is SGHVS, CDR2 FQNEAQ. The CDR3 DNA sequence: TGTGCCAGCAGCTCCTACGGGACAGCGACAGATACGCAGTATTTT. As protein: CASSSYGTATDTQYF.

This clonotype came up once. A much larger clone differs by one base, so this may be a read error. V gene TRBV20-1 combines with J gene TRBJ1-5; D gene ambiguous. This CDR3 contains 12 residues. CDR1 is DFQATT and CDR2 is SNEGSKA in the germline V gene (reference sequence). The DNA for the CDR3 is TGCAGTGCTAGGAGCGGAAATCAGCCCCAGCGTTTT. This gives the protein CSARSGNQPQRF.

The chain employs TRBV7-8 and TRBJ2-3; D remains unclear. Looked up from germline, CDR1 is SGHVS and CDR2 is FQNEAQ. The ends were cut back, 3 bases at V and 0 bases at J, with 13 bases in the middle. This CDR3 is 16 amino acids long. The chain's CDR3 is CASSFQPQSSTDTQYF. The CDR3 DNA is TGTGCCAGCAGCTTCCAGCCACAATCTAGCACAGATACGCAGTATTTT.

This clonotype turned up a few times. This chain joins TRBV7-3 and TRBJ2-5; perhaps TRBD1 as D (6 bases). The CDR3 spans 14 residues. In germline, CDR1 is SGHTA, CDR2 FQGTGA. Trimming took 3 bases from V and 5 from J, leaving 13 bases between them. This CDR3 is CASSFSGARETQYF. The CDR3 nucleotides read TGTGCCAGCAGCTTCTCAGGGGCGAGGGAGACCCAGTACTTC.

This clonotype was seen only a few times. The rearrangement links TRBV5-5 to TRBJ1-2; weak D call: TRBD1 (5 bases). CDR3 size: 15 residues. V shed 2 bases and J shed 12 bases, with 23 bases lying between them. Germline lookup yields CDR1 SGHKS and CDR2 YYEKEE (reference sequence). CDR3 in amino acids: CASSFLGHGNPSDTF. CDR3 sequence (DNA): TGTGCCAGCAGCTTTCTAGGACACGGCAATCCAAGCGACACCTTC.

The chain joins TRBV18 to TRBJ2-3; D perhaps matches TRBD2 (5 bases). CDR1 is KGHSH and CDR2 is LQKENI in the germline V gene. V was trimmed by 5 bases and J by 5 bases, leaving 8 bases between them. This CDR3 is built from 12 residues. Here the CDR3 DNA reads TGTGCCAGCTCATCGGGGATAGATACGCAGTATTTT. It encodes CASSSGIDTQYF.

A note on this clonotype: Its ends do not fully match the called genes, so a read error is possible. The chain is built from TRBV27 and TRBJ1-1; D is ambiguous. The CDR3 totals 11 residues. From germline, CDR1 is MNHEY and CDR2 SMNVEV (reference sequence). CDR3 DNA: TGTTCCAGTCAGATGAACACTGAAGCTTTCTTC. The encoded protein is CSSQMNTEAFF.

On this clonotype: Given a much more abundant clone one base away, this may be a read error. V is TRBV6-1 and J is TRBJ1-5, with TRBD1 identical over 9 bases. Trimming removed 6 bases from V and 0 bases from J; junction bases left unmatched: 3. The germline V gene has CDR1 MNHNS and CDR2 SASEGT. The CDR3 is made up of 15 amino acids. In DNA, the CDR3 is TGTGCCAGCAGGGGGACAGGGACTAGCAATCAGCCCCAGCATTTT. This encodes CASRGTGTSNQPQHF.

With regard to this clonotype: This may be a read error: a much more frequent sequence differs by one nucleotide. The chain has TRBV2 and TRBJ2-7; D not certain. V lost 2 bases to trimming and J lost 9 bases, with 14 bases between them. This CDR3 spans 13 amino acids. The germline V gene encodes CDR1 SNHLY and CDR2 FYNNEI. The CDR3 sequence is CASSEMDRLRQYF. The CDR3 DNA reads as TGTGCCAGCAGTGAAATGGATAGGCTGCGGCAGTACTTC.

This clonotype has at least ten counts. V usage is TRBV11-2 and J usage is TRBJ2-2; a weak D match, TRBD1 (5 bases). Germline lookup yields CDR1 SGHAT and CDR2 FQNNGV. This CDR3 has 14 amino acids. V was shortened by 5 bases and J by 4 bases, with 11 bases between the two germline ends. The CDR3 region is CASSPLTVTGELFF. CDR3 in DNA: TGTGCCAGCAGCCCTTTGACAGTCACCGGGGAGCTGTTTTTT.

This clonotype was observed at least ten times. This chain links TRBV7-2 with TRBJ1-5; D is uncertain. Germline CDR1 is SGHTA and CDR2 is FQGNSA. The CDR3 is made up of 14 amino acids. V dropped 1 base and J dropped 7 bases, with 11 bases sitting between them. The CDR3 is CASSLVSGRQPQHF. CDR3 bases: TGTGCCAGCAGCTTAGTCTCCGGGAGACAGCCCCAGCATTTT.